This T cell receptor beta chain was observed in a study of blood T cell repertoires in COVID-19. Sequencing used immunoSEQ multiplex PCR; TCRdb keeps in-frame clones, though not all of them. The repertoire consists of 25,000 to 30,000 clones, with more than 70% occurring once and the leading ten covering 2% to 3%. This clone was observed a few times. This receptor was obtained from a human donor in a cohort sampled during active COVID-19. The sample consisted of peripheral blood.

CDR3 nucleotides: TGTGCCAGCAGCCAAGATCGGAGGCAGTTCTCCTACGAGCAGTACTTC. Protein sequence: CASSQDRRQFSYEQYF. The V and J genes are TRBV3-1 (or the pseudogene TRBV3-2) and TRBJ2-7, with D tentatively TRBD2 (5 bases). This CDR3 region has 16 residues. From germline, CDR1 is LGHDT and CDR2 YNNKEL (reference sequence). V dropped 0 bases and J dropped 0 bases, with 12 bases sitting between them.